This TCR beta chain emerged from a study of cytomegalovirus exposure and HLA in healthy donors. The PCR contained 60 Vbeta and 13 Jbeta primers. Sequenced by immunoSEQ multiplex PCR; TCRdb stores in-frame clones only, minus some. The data show roughly 120,000 clones, with approximately 71% seen just once and about 5.5% held by the top ten. Every donor was a healthy person donating bone marrow. Findings of the study overall: According to reports, the classifier identified cytomegalovirus status with high specificity and sensitivity. The study assumed roughly uniform donor sequencing depth for presence/absence analyses. Likely technical artifact: a cluster of highly shared sequence variants.

About this clone: Antigen unknown.

Source material: PBMCs. This TCR was recovered from a woman in her 70s in good health and CMV-seropositive.

CDR3 sequence: CASSGDRGTDTQYF. CDR3 in DNA: TGTGCCAGCAGTGGGGACAGAGGGACAGATACGCAGTATTTT. The chain combines TRBV25-1 with TRBJ2-3, with TRBD1 matching over 7 bases. Trimming removed 4 bases from V and 3 bases from J; junction bases left unmatched: 4. This CDR3 has 14 residues. From germline, CDR1 is MGHDK and CDR2 SYGVNS.